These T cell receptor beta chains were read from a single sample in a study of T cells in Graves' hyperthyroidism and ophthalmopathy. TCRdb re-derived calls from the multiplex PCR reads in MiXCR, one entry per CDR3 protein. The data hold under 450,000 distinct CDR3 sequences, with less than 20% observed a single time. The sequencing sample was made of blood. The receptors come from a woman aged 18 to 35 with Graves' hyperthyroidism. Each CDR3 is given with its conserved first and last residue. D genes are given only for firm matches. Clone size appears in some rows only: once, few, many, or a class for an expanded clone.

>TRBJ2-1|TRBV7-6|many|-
TGTGCCAGCAGCTGGGGGGGGCTTTCTGACAATGAGCAGTTCTTC
CASSWGGLSDNEQFF
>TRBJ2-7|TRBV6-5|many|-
TGTGCCAGCAGTTACTGGGCAGGGGCCAGCTACGAGCAGTACTTC
CASSYWAGASYEQYF
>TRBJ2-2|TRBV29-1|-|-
TGCAGCGTTGAAACCTGGGGGCCCACCAACACCGGGGAGCTGTTTTTT
CSVETWGPTNTGELFF
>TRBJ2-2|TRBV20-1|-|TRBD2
TGCAGTGCTCCCGGACTAGCGGGAAACACCGGGGAGCTGTTTTTT
CSAPGLAGNTGELFF
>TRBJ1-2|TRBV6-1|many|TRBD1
TGTGCCAGCAAGGGGACAGGGCCCTCCTACACCTTC
CASKGTGPSYTF
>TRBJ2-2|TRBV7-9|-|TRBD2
TGTGCCAGCAGCCCCCCGGGACTAGCGGGGGCCAACACCGGGGAGCTGTTTTTT
CASSPPGLAGANTGELFF
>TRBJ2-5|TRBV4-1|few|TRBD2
TGCGCCAGCAGCCAAGATACCGTACTAGCGGGGACCGGTGGAGAGACCCAGTACTTC
CASSQDTVLAGTGGETQYF
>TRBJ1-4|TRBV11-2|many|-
TGTGCCAGCAGCTTAGACAGGCTCGGGGAAGAAAAACTGTTTTTT
CASSLDRLGEEKLFF
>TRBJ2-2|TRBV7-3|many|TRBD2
TGTGCCAGCAGCTTACATCCTAGCGGGAGCACCGGGGAGCTGTTTTTT
CASSLHPSGSTGELFF
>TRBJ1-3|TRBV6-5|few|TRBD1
TGTGCCAGCAGTTACTCGGGACAGCGTGGAAACACCATATATTTT
CASSYSGQRGNTIYF
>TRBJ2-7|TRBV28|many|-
TGTGCCAGCAGTACCATTGGGGAGCAGTACTTC
CASSTIGEQYF
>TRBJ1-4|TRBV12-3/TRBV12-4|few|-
TGTGCCAGCAGTTCATCGGGACGAGCTGAAAAACTGTTTTTT
CASSSSGRAEKLFF
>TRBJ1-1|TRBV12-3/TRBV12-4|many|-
TGTGCCAGCAGCGGCCTTAGCACTGAAGCTTTCTTT
CASSGLSTEAFF
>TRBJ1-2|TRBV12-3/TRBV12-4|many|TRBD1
TGTGCCAGCAGTCGATTGGGACAGTCGAATGGCTACACCTTC
CASSRLGQSNGYTF
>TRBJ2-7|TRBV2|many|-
TGTGCCAGGAGCGAAGCGGGTGGGGAGCAGTACTTC
CARSEAGGEQYF
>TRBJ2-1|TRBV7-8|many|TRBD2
TGTGCCAGCAGCCCCGGGCGGCTAGCGGGGGCCAGCTCCTACAATGAGCAGTTCTTC
CASSPGRLAGASSYNEQFF
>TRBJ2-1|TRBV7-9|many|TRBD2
TGTGCCAGCAGCTCCTCGGGAGGGTCCAATGAGCAGTTCTTC
CASSSSGGSNEQFF
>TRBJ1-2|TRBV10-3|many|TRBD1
TGTGCCATCAGTGAGTCTGACAGGGTCGGTGGCTACACCTTC
CAISESDRVGGYTF